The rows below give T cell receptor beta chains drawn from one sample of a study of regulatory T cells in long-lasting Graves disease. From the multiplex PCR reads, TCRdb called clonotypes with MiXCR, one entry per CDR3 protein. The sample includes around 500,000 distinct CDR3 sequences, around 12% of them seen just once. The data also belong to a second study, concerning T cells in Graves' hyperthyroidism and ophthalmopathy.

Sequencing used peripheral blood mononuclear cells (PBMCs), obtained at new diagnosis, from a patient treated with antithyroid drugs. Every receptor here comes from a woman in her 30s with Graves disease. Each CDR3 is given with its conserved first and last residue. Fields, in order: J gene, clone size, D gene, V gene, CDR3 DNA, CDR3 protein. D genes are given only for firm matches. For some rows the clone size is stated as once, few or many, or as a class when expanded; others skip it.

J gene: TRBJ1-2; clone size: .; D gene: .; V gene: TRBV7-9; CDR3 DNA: TGTGCCAGCAGCTTATCTCGGGGGGCAGGCTATGGCTACACCTTC; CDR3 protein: CASSLSRGAGYGYTF
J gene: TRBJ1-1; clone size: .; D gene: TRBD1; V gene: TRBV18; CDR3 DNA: TGTGCCAGCTCACCGGACAGGGGGTTCACTGAAGCTTTCTTT; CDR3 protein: CASSPDRGFTEAFF
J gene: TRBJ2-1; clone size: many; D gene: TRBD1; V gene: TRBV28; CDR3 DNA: TGTGCCAGCAGATTCCGGGACAGCGGAGTGAATGAGCAGTTCTTC; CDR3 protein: CASRFRDSGVNEQFF
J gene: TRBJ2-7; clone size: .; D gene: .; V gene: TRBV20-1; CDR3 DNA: TGCAGTGCTAGAGATTCCTATAAACAGTACTTC; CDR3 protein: CSARDSYKQYF
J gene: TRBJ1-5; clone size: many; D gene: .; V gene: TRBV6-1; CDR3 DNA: TGTGCCAGCAGTGCTCCCGGGTGGGCTCTGGGGAGCAATCAGCCCCAGCATTTT; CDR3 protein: CASSAPGWALGSNQPQHF
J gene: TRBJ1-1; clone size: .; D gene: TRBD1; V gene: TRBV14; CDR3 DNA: TGTGCCAGCAGCCGACAGGGATGGTATAACACTGAAGCTTTCTTT; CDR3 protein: CASSRQGWYNTEAFF
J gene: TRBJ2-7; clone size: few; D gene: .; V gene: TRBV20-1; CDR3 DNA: TGCAGTGCTAGAACGGGCTCCTACGAGCAGTACTTC; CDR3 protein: CSARTGSYEQYF
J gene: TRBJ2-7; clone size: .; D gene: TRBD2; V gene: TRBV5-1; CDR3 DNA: TGCGCCAGCAGCCGACGGATTCGGACTAGCGGGTCAGAAGAGCAGTACTTC; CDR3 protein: CASSRRIRTSGSEEQYF
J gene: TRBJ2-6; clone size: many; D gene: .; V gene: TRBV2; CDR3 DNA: TGTGCCAGCAGTTCTGTTAAGGCCGGATCGAAGGCCAACGTCCTGACTTTC; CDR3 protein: CASSSVKAGSKANVLTF
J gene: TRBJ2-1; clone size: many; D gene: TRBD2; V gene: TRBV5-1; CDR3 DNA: TGCGCCAGCACCCCCGAACCTAGCGGGCTCTACAATGAGCAGTTCTTC; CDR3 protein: CASTPEPSGLYNEQFF
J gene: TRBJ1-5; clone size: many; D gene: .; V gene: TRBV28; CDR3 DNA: TGTGCCAGCAGTTTATCGGGGTTGAACAATCAGCCCCAGCATTTT; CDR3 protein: CASSLSGLNNQPQHF
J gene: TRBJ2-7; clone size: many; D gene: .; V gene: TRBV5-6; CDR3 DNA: TGTGCCAGCAGCTTGGTGCAGGCCGAGCAGTACTTC; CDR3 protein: CASSLVQAEQYF
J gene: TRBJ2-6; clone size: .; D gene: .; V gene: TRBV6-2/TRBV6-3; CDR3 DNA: TGTGCCAGCAGTCGCCCCCTCGGGGCGCTTTATGGGGCCAACGTCCTGACTTTC; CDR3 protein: CASSRPLGALYGANVLTF
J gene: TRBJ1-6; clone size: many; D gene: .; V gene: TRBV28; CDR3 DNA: TGTGCCAGCAGTAGGGGGACATTCTTCCACTTT; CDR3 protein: CASSRGTFFHF
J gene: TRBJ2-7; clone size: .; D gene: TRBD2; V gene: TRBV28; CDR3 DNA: TGTGCCAGATTCGTCCTAGCGGGAGATGCGCCGTACGAGCAGTACTTC; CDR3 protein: CARFVLAGDAPYEQYF
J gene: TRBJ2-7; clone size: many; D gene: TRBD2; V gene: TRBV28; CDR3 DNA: TGTGCCAGCAGTTCCCCGGGACTAGCGGGAGGGAGGTACTACGAGCAGTACTTC; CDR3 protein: CASSSPGLAGGRYYEQYF
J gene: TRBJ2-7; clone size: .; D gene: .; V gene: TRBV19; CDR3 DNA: TGTGCCAGTAGTATGGCTGGGGCCCATGGGACCTCCTACGAGCAGTACTTC; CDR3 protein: CASSMAGAHGTSYEQYF
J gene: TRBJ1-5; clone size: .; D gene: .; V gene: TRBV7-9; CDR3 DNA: TGTGCCAGCAGCCAAGACAGGTATTCCAATCAGCCCCAGCATTTT; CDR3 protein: CASSQDRYSNQPQHF
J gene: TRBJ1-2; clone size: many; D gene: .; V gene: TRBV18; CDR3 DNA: TGTGCCAGCTCACCGAAAAGGGACTATGGCTACACCTTC; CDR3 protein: CASSPKRDYGYTF
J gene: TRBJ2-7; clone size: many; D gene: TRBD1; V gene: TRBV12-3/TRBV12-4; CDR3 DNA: TGTGCCAGCAGTTTAAGAAACCCCGGGACAGGCGCCTACGAGCAGTACTTC; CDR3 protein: CASSLRNPGTGAYEQYF
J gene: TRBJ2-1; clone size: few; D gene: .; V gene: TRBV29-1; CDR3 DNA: TGCAGCGTTGTTGAGCAGGGCTACAATGAGCAGTTCTTC; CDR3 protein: CSVVEQGYNEQFF
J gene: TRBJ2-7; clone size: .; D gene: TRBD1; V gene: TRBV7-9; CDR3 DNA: TGTGCCAGCAGCCCCCGGGACAGGGGCCGTCGATACTTC; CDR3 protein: CASSPRDRGRRYF
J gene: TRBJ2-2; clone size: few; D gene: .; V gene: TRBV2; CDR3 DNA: TGTGCCAGCAGTGAAACCAGGGTTAATACCGGGGAGCTGTTTTTT; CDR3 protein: CASSETRVNTGELFF
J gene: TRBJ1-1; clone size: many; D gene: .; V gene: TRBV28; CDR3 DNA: TGTGCCAGCCATGAGGCCGCAGGGCAACACACTGAAGCTTTCTTT; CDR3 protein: CASHEAAGQHTEAFF
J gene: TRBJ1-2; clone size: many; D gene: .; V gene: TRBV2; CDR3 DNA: TGTGCCAGCAGTGAAGATAGGAGATCAGGGGGCTACACCTTC; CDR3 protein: CASSEDRRSGGYTF
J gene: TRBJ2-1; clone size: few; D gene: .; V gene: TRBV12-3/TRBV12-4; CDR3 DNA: TGTGCCAGCAGTTTAATGGTGGGCTCCTACAATGAGCAGTTCTTC; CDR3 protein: CASSLMVGSYNEQFF
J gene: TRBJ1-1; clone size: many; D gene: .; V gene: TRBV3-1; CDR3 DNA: TGTGCCAGCAGCCAAGAGGTGGGGTACACTGAAGCTTTCTTT; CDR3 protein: CASSQEVGYTEAFF